Below, 10 T cell receptor beta chains from the same sample are listed, as sequenced in a study of blood T cell repertoires in COVID-19. The method was immunoSEQ multiplex PCR; TCRdb's version includes in-frame clones alone and lacks a portion of them. The data show about 170,000 clones, about 85% seen once. Specimen: peripheral blood. The receptors were gathered from a woman older than 75 in a cohort sampled during active or convalescent COVID-19.

V and J are TRBV25-1 and TRBJ2-1, with 7 positions matching TRBD2. Germline CDR1 reads MGHDK; CDR2 reads SYGVNS. V lost 8 bases to trimming and J lost 8 bases; unmatched junction nucleotides: 9. The CDR3 is made up of 13 amino acids. CDR3 amino acids: CASGRRERDEQFF. The CDR3 DNA follows: TGTGCCAGCGGCAGGCGGGAGAGGGATGAGCAGTTCTTC.

V gene TRBV5-1 combines with J gene TRBJ2-3; no clear D. V lost 3 bases to trimming and J lost 5 bases, with 22 bases between them. CDR1 and CDR2 from the germline V gene are SGHRS and YFSETQ. This CDR3 comprises 17 residues. The DNA of the CDR3 is TGCGCCAGCAGCTCCCTGACTGCTAGGATAGATTTAGATACGCAGTATTTT. Translating gives CASSSLTARIDLDTQYF. Together with reference TRBV5-1 and TRBJ2-3, the CDR3 gives the full variable domain: KAGVTQTPRYLIKTRGQQVTLSCSPISGHRSVSWYQQTPGQGLQFLFEYFSETQRNKGNFPGRFSGRQFSNSRSEMNVSTLELGDSALYLCASSSLTARIDLDTQYFGPGTRLTVL.

This chain links TRBV5-1 with TRBJ1-1; TRBD1 matches 8 bases. The junction had 7 bases not matched to a gene; V was cut back by 0 bases and J by 0 bases. Germline V gene lookup returns CDR1 SGHRS and CDR2 YFSETQ. The CDR3 covers 17 residues. CDR3 sequence reads: CASSLAPRGPMNTEAFF. The CDR3 DNA is TGCGCCAGCAGCTTGGCCCCCAGGGGGCCTATGAACACTGAAGCTTTCTTT. The complete variable domain, with remaining parts taken from reference TRBV5-1 and TRBJ1-1, reads KAGVTQTPRYLIKTRGQQVTLSCSPISGHRSVSWYQQTPGQGLQFLFEYFSETQRNKGNFPGRFSGRQFSNSRSEMNVSTLELGDSALYLCASSLAPRGPMNTEAFFGQGTRLTVV.

The chain recombines TRBV28 with TRBJ1-1, with a weak D call TRBD1 (6 bases). The V and J ends lost 5 bases and 2 bases respectively, with 18 bases between them. This CDR3 comprises 16 residues. Germline-derived CDR1 and CDR2 are MDHEN and SYDVKM. CDR3 DNA sequence: TGTGCCAGCAGTCGATCCCCCCGGACAGCAAACACTGAAGCTTTCTTT. This translates into CASSRSPRTANTEAFF. The whole variable domain, filled in from reference TRBV28 and TRBJ1-1, reads DVKVTQSSRYLVKRTGEKVFLECVQDMDHENMFWYRQDPGLGLRLIYFSYDVKMKEKGDIPEGYSVSREKKERFSLILESASTNQTSMYLCASSRSPRTANTEAFFGQGTRLTVV.

The CDR3 loop is CASTPSDGAGGYTF. The CDR3 DNA sequence: TGTGCCAGTACCCCTTCAGACGGGGCGGGAGGCTACACCTTC. V and J are TRBV19 and TRBJ1-2, with a weak D call TRBD1 (5 bases). This CDR3 contains 14 residues. Trimming stripped 7 bases from V and 8 bases from J, with 20 bases between. In germline, CDR1 is LNHDA, CDR2 SQIVND (reference sequence).

The genes are TRBV29-1 and TRBJ1-1; the D gene is possibly TRBD1 (6 bases). The CDR3 has 13 amino acids. In germline, CDR1 is SQVTM, CDR2 ANQGSEA. With 6 bases removed from V and 0 bases from J, the gap between germline ends came to 11 bases. The CDR3 coding sequence is TGCAGCGTGGTGGACAGCATGAACACTGAAGCTTTCTTT. It codes for CSVVDSMNTEAFF.

This chain joins TRBV5-4 and TRBJ2-7, with 9 bases matching TRBD1. This CDR3 spans 14 amino acids. The J segment lost 2 bases and the V segment lost 5 bases, leaving 5 bases of the junction unmatched. Germline lookup yields CDR1 SGHNT and CDR2 YYREEE (reference sequence). CDR3: CASSSGQGPYEQYF. CDR3 DNA: TGTGCCAGCAGTTCGGGACAGGGACCCTACGAGCAGTACTTC.

This rearrangement joins TRBV19 to TRBJ2-1; 8 bases map to TRBD2. The J segment lost 6 bases and the V segment lost 5 bases, leaving 6 bases of the junction unmatched. From germline, CDR1 is LNHDA and CDR2 SQIVND (reference sequence). The CDR3 consists of 14 residues. In DNA form, the CDR3 reads TGTGCCAGTAGTGAGGTAGCGGGACCCAATGAGCAGTTCTTC. Protein sequence: CASSEVAGPNEQFF.

The rearrangement uses TRBV7-9 and TRBJ1-5; a weak D match, TRBD1 (6 bases). V lost 5 bases and J 4 bases, leaving 27 bases between the germline ends. The CDR3 is 19 residues long. Looked up from germline, CDR1 is SEHNR and CDR2 is FQNEAQ (reference sequence). The CDR3 spells CASSLDRFRGNAVNQPQHF. The CDR3 DNA sequence: TGTGCCAGCAGCCTCGACAGGTTTCGGGGTAACGCCGTAAATCAGCCCCAGCATTTT.

CDR3 in amino acids: CASSPSGTGGTEAFF. In DNA form, the CDR3 reads TGTGCCAGCAGCCCTAGCGGGACAGGGGGAACTGAAGCTTTCTTT. This chain uses TRBV7-9 with TRBJ1-1; 11 positions match TRBD1. After removal of 5 bases from V and 5 bases from J, the junction contained 7 bases not matched to a gene. This CDR3 is 15 amino acids long. The germline V gene encodes CDR1 SEHNR and CDR2 FQNEAQ (reference sequence).